This record looks at one T cell receptor (beta chain) sequence and its context. Per germline, CDR1 LNHDA and CDR2 SQIVND (reference sequence). CDR3 length: 14 amino acids. The sample belongs to a study of monozygotic twins with inflammatory bowel disease. TCRdb reworked the 5' RACE reads into one entry per CDR3 protein, no DNA. The sample has about 210,000 distinct CDR3 sequences. The TCR was taken from a human donor with ulcerative colitis or Crohn's disease, or a healthy co-twin of an affected twin (not recorded which). The gene calls are TRBV19 and TRBJ1-2; TCRdb's D call, TRBD1, is unchecked because there is no DNA. Sequenced sample: blood. The CDR3 region is CASSGNRGRNGYTF. The whole variable domain, filled in from reference TRBV19 and TRBJ1-2, reads DGGITQSPKYLFRKEGQNVTLSCEQNLNHDAMYWYRQDPGQGLRLIYYSQIVNDFQKGDIAEGYSVSREKKESFPLTVTSAQKNPTAFYLCASSGNRGRNGYTFGSGTRLTVV.